This T cell receptor beta chain was found in a study of T cell responses to AZD1222 COVID-19 vaccine. Repertoires were generated with immunoSEQ multiplex PCR, while TCRdb's copy carries only in-frame clones and drops some. The table records 85,000 or so clones, roughly 86% of them present only once. Note on this clone: Its antigen is still unknown.

The study's findings and limits: The donors showed a predominance of white British ancestry and of females, with possible underestimation of clonal diversity.

The source was peripheral blood, collected 28 days after the second AZD1222 dose. The sequence was obtained from an adult who received the AZD1222 COVID-19 vaccine.

CDR3 in DNA: TGTGCCAGCAGCTTGGGGACTAGCGGGGGAGCTAGCACAGATACGCAGTATTTT. Residues: CASSLGTSGGASTDTQYF. The chain joins TRBV7-9 to TRBJ2-3; 14 bases align to TRBD2. Trimming removed 3 bases from V and 0 bases from J; junction bases left unmatched: 5. Germline V gene lookup returns CDR1 SEHNR and CDR2 FQNEAQ (reference sequence). The CDR3 loop spans 18 amino acids.